A single sample gave rise to the 18 T cell receptor beta chains below, sequenced in a study of regulatory T cells in long-lasting Graves disease. Noted time point: newly diagnosed GD, antithyroid drugs for less than 3 months. PBMC RNA was the source of the TCR library. Construction of TCR beta libraries relied on iRepertoire HTBI primers and on Arm-PCR targeting CDR3 regions. Via MiXCR, TCRdb re-called the multiplex PCR reads, giving one row per CDR3 protein. The data show about 470,000 distinct CDR3 sequences, about 15% seen once. This sample was also put to use in a study of T cells in Graves' hyperthyroidism and ophthalmopathy.

The source material was peripheral blood mononuclear cells (PBMCs), sampled at new diagnosis, from a patient treated with antithyroid drugs. The receptors were gathered from a woman in her 30s with Graves disease.

The sample holds a few counts of this clonotype. The chain couples TRBV20-1 to TRBJ1-3, with TRBD1 matching over 9 bases. Trimming removed 5 bases from V and 4 bases from J; junction bases left unmatched: 6. This CDR3 region has 14 residues. Germline V CDR1 and CDR2: DFQATT, SNEGSKA (reference sequence). CDR3 sequence reads: CSAPDRGSGNTIYF. In nucleotides, the CDR3 is TGCAGTGCTCCCGACAGGGGGAGCGGAAACACCATATATTTT.

The V gene is TRBV24-1, the J gene TRBJ2-1, with TRBD2 identical over 10 bases. This CDR3 region has 15 residues. Germline lookup yields CDR1 KGHDR and CDR2 SFDVKD. V gave up 5 bases and J gave up 7 bases; unmatched junction bases: 7. CDR3 loop: CATSGIEREGNEQFF. CDR3 nucleotides: TGTGCCACCAGTGGTATTGAGCGGGAGGGGAATGAGCAGTTCTTC.

This clonotype was seen repeatedly, ten times or more. V gene TRBV6-1 combines with J gene TRBJ2-7; TRBD1 is a possible D gene (6 bases). CDR1 and CDR2 from the germline V gene are MNHNS and SASEGT. Trimming took 4 bases from V and 3 from J, leaving 7 bases between them. CDR3 length: 12 amino acids. This CDR3 is CASSGQDYEQYF. The CDR3 DNA reads TGTGCCAGCAGTGGACAGGACTACGAGCAGTACTTC.

Many counts were recorded for this clonotype. The chain has TRBV12-3 or TRBV12-4 and TRBJ2-7, with D maybe TRBD1 (6 bases). Deletions cut 3 bases from V and 5 bases from J, with 14 bases between. The CDR3 consists of 14 residues. CDR3 sequence (DNA): TGTGCCAGCAGTTTTACAGGGTGGATCGACGAGCAGTACTTC. This translates into CASSFTGWIDEQYF.

The V and J genes are TRBV19 and TRBJ2-3; 7 bases are shared with TRBD1. With 4 bases clipped from V and 5 bases from J, the junction kept 9 bases outside the gene matches. Germline CDR1 reads LNHDA; CDR2 reads SQIVND (reference sequence). This CDR3 is 15 amino acids long. CDR3 region: CASSSEGAGGDTQYF. DNA for the CDR3: TGTGCCAGTAGTAGTGAGGGGGCAGGTGGAGATACGCAGTATTTT.

This clonotype was seen ten or more times. The chain links TRBV7-3 to TRBJ2-6; tentatively, D is TRBD2 (5 bases). Germline CDR1 is SGHTA and CDR2 is FQGTGA. The CDR3 loop spans 16 amino acids. The germline V and J ends were trimmed by 5 bases and 2 bases, with 13 bases remaining between them. Written as DNA, the CDR3 is TGTGCCAGCAGCCCCAATCCACTAGCTGGGGCCAACGTCCTGACTTTC. Amino acid sequence: CASSPNPLAGANVLTF.

A few counts support this clonotype. A much larger clone lies one base from this, so it may be a read error. This chain joins TRBV20-1 and TRBJ1-1; D gene unclear. CDR3 size: 11 residues. Trimming removed 6 bases at V and 1 base at J, with 6 bases between. Germline CDR1 reads DFQATT; CDR2 reads SNEGSKA (reference sequence). CDR3 in amino acids: CSATENTEAFF. CDR3 sequence (DNA): TGCAGTGCGACCGAGAACACTGAAGCTTTCTTT.

The V and J genes are TRBV16 and TRBJ1-5; D is unclear. CDR1 and CDR2 (germline): KGHSY, FQNENV. The V end was cut by 1 base, the J end by 5 bases, with 3 bases between. This CDR3 has 12 amino acids. CDR3 loop: CASSQWDQPQHF. The CDR3 coding sequence is TGTGCCAGCAGCCAATGGGATCAGCCCCAGCATTTT.

This chain connects TRBV24-1 to TRBJ2-1, with 12 positions matching TRBD1. Germline values: CDR1 KGHDR, CDR2 SFDVKD. CDR3 length: 16 amino acids. Unmatched junction bases numbered 6, after V lost 4 bases and J lost 6 bases. The CDR3 is CATSDRGTGGFNEQFF. In DNA form, the CDR3 reads TGTGCCACCAGTGACCGCGGGACAGGGGGCTTCAATGAGCAGTTCTTC.

This clonotype was seen a handful of times. The chain employs TRBV24-1 and TRBJ2-1; D tentatively reads TRBD1 or TRBD2 (5 bases each). Germline CDR1 and CDR2: KGHDR and SFDVKD. The CDR3 loop spans 13 amino acids. V was trimmed by 7 bases and J by 10 bases, leaving 16 bases between them. In nucleotides, the CDR3 is TGTGCCACCAGGGCCTCGGGGCCTGACGAGCAGTTCTTC. The encoded protein is CATRASGPDEQFF.

This clonotype was counted at least ten times. V and J are TRBV5-1 and TRBJ1-1; D call uncertain. Germline CDR1 is SGHRS and CDR2 is YFSETQ. Trimming removed 4 bases from V and 4 bases from J, with 14 bases in between. This CDR3 has 14 residues. CDR3 nucleotide sequence: TGCGCCAGCAGCCCCCTGGAGCCGGGCACTGAAGCTTTCTTT. This codes for CASSPLEPGTEAFF.

The chain is built from TRBV19 and TRBJ2-1; D may correspond to TRBD1 or TRBD2 (5 bases each). CDR1 is LNHDA and CDR2 is SQIVND in the germline V gene (reference sequence). This CDR3 contains 16 residues. Trimming cost V 10 bases and J 4 bases, with 23 bases left between them. The CDR3 loop reads CAITLAQGVIYNEQFF. The CDR3 DNA reads TGTGCCATCACATTAGCGCAAGGGGTAATATACAATGAGCAGTTCTTC.

This clonotype has at least ten counts. The chain combines TRBV27 with TRBJ1-1; 11 bases fit TRBD1. From germline, CDR1 is MNHEY and CDR2 SMNVEV (reference sequence). This CDR3 spans 15 amino acids. The V and J ends lost 5 bases and 6 bases, in that order; junction bases with no gene match: 8. CDR3: CASSPLGQGAPEAFF. CDR3 nucleotides: TGTGCCAGCAGTCCTCTCGGACAGGGGGCCCCTGAAGCTTTCTTT.

About this clonotype itself: A read error may explain this, as a much larger clone is one base away. The chain couples TRBV30 to TRBJ2-7; 7 bases agree with TRBD1. Trimming removed 2 bases from V and 3 bases from J; junction bases left unmatched: 10. This CDR3 has 15 amino acids. CDR1 is GTSNPN and CDR2 is SVGIG in the germline V gene (reference sequence). The DNA of the CDR3 is TGTGCCTGGAGTAACACAGGGGACCTCATCTACGAGCAGTACTTC. Encoded protein: CAWSNTGDLIYEQYF.

V is TRBV20-1 and J is TRBJ2-1; 12 bases fit TRBD2. The junction had 7 bases not matched to a gene; V was cut back by 4 bases and J by 3 bases. The V gene's germline CDR1 is DFQATT and CDR2 SNEGSKA (reference sequence). There are 16 residues in the CDR3. The CDR3 nucleotides are TGCAGTGCTACCAGGACTAGCGGGAAGGTCTACAATGAGCAGTTCTTC. This encodes CSATRTSGKVYNEQFF.

A remark on this clonotype: The junction does not match germline at one end; this may be a read error. The J gene is TRBJ2-5, the V gene TRBV5-1, with 7 nucleotides matching TRBD2. Per the germline V gene, CDR1 is SGHRS and CDR2 is YFSETQ. This CDR3 comprises 18 residues. CDR3 DNA sequence: TGCGCCAGCAGCCTGAGCGGGGCGGTATCCAACACCCAAGAGAACCAGTACTTC. It yields the protein CASSLSGAVSNTQENQYF. The whole variable domain, filled in from reference TRBV5-1 and TRBJ2-5, reads KAGVTQTPRYLIKTRGQQVTLSCSPISGHRSVSWYQQTPGQGLQFLFEYFSETQRNKGNFPGRFSGRQFSNSRSEMNVSTLELGDSALYLCASSLSGAVSNTQENQYFGPGTRLLVL.

In this sample, this clonotype turned up many times. The CDR3 is CASWLPQSGQGSYEQYF. Written as DNA, the CDR3 is TGTGCCAGCTGGTTACCACAATCGGGACAGGGCTCCTACGAGCAGTACTTC. This chain connects TRBV2 to TRBJ2-7; 9 bases agree with TRBD1. CDR1 is SNHLY and CDR2 is FYNNEI in the germline V gene. This CDR3 is built from 17 residues. Losses at the gene ends were 8 bases for V and 0 bases for J; bases not matched to a gene: 14.

This clonotype was seen just once. A much larger clone sits a single nucleotide away, making a read error possible. The chain links TRBV28 to TRBJ2-4, with 8 nucleotides matching TRBD1. Germline V gene sequence: CDR1 MDHEN, CDR2 SYDVKM. The CDR3 extends over 16 amino acids. CDR3 loop: CASSPGQGTAKNTQYF. For the CDR3, the DNA is TGTGCCAGCAGCCCCGGACAGGGAACGGCCAAAAACACTCAGTACTTC.